The 28 T cell receptor beta chains below were found in one sample sequenced in a study of molecular identifiers for immune sequencing clone quantification. A single record per CDR3 protein comes from TCRdb applying MiXCR to the PCR reads. Of about 68,000 distinct CDR3 sequences in the sample, around a sixth are singletons; the top ten hold approximately 1.5%. The sequencing sample was made of naive CD8+ T cells from blood, with Jurkat cell RNA spiked in. Subset indicated: FACS-sorted CD8+CD4-CCR7+CD45RA+ naive T cells. Every receptor here comes from a human donor in good health. Some libraries in this study had Jurkat cell RNA spiked in.

This clonotype was observed at least ten times. The J gene is TRBJ1-4, the V gene TRBV12-3 or TRBV12-4; TRBD1 might be the D (5 bases). The CDR3 has 14 residues. Trimming stripped 6 bases from V and 7 bases from J, with 15 bases between. In DNA form, the CDR3 reads TGTGCCAGCAGACAGGCGGGGTTAGGTGAAAAACTGTTTTTT. This codes for CASRQAGLGEKLFF.

Comments on this clonotype: A much larger clone differs by one base, so this may be a read error. The chain has TRBV9 and TRBJ1-2, with TRBD1 as a possible D gene (6 bases). Germline V gives CDR1 SGDLS, CDR2 YYNGEE. The CDR3 has 14 residues. The CDR3: CASSGMGGNYGYAF. The CDR3 coding sequence is TGTGCCAGCAGCGGGATGGGGGGCAACTATGGCTACGCCTTC.

In its sample, this clonotype was seen many times. The V and J genes are TRBV7-9 and TRBJ1-2; TRBD1 might be the D (6 bases). CDR1 is SEHNR and CDR2 is FQNEAQ in the germline V gene (reference sequence). V shed 6 bases and J shed 1 base, with 15 bases lying between them. The CDR3 is 15 residues long. CDR3 region: CASRNTRTVNYGYTF. In DNA, the CDR3 is TGTGCCAGCAGAAATACCCGGACAGTTAACTATGGCTACACCTTC.

This chain uses TRBV14 with TRBJ2-7; 8 positions agree with TRBD1. Germline V gives CDR1 SGHDN, CDR2 FVKESK. This CDR3 comprises 15 residues. The ends lost 0 bases at V and 1 base at J; junction bases unmatched: 2. CDR3 DNA sequence: TGTGCCAGCAGCCAAGATGACAGGGGATCCTACGAGCAGTACTTC. Protein: CASSQDDRGSYEQYF.

This clonotype was detected many times. V gene TRBV11-2 combines with J gene TRBJ2-5; TRBD1 matches at 10 bases. Trimming cost V 5 bases and J 5 bases; bases outside gene matches: 11. This CDR3 comprises 16 residues. Germline loops: CDR1 SGHAT, CDR2 FQNNGV. Here the CDR3 reads CASSISGTGASETQYF. The CDR3 DNA is TGTGCCAGCAGCATCTCCGGGACAGGGGCTTCGGAGACCCAGTACTTC.

In this sample, this clonotype turned up many times. V gene TRBV4-1 combines with J gene TRBJ1-1, with 10 bases identical to TRBD1. The ends lost 2 bases at V and 4 bases at J; junction bases unmatched: 4. This CDR3 has 15 amino acids. Looked up from germline, CDR1 is MGHRA and CDR2 is YSYEKL. CDR3 residues: CASSQLDRGGTEAFF. The CDR3, as DNA: TGCGCCAGCAGCCAATTGGACAGGGGGGGCACTGAAGCTTTCTTT.

About this clonotype: Just one base apart from a much larger clone, this may be a read error. Lacking the conserved final phenylalanine or tryptophan, this CDR3 likely reflects a read error. The chain combines TRBV28 with TRBJ2-6; D gene ambiguous. CDR1 is MDHEN, CDR2 SYDVKM, per germline. Trimming left V 5 bases short and J 8 bases short, with 4 bases between. CDR3 length equals 11 residues. The chain's CDR3 is CASSTSNVLTS. The DNA for the CDR3 is TGTGCCAGCAGTACATCCAACGTCCTGACTTCC.

This clonotype was observed a handful of times. The gene calls are TRBV3-1 and TRBJ2-1, with D unclear. Per germline, CDR1 LGHDT and CDR2 YNNKEL (reference sequence). The CDR3 loop spans 17 amino acids. V lost 4 bases to trimming and J lost 1 base, with 17 bases between them. CDR3 sequence: CASSLELQYPSYNEQFF. DNA of the CDR3: TGTGCCAGCAGCCTGGAATTACAGTACCCTTCCTACAATGAGCAGTTCTTC.

This clonotype was counted a few times. The genes are TRBV27 and TRBJ2-1; D perhaps matches TRBD2 (6 bases). The V end was cut by 7 bases, the J end by 6 bases, with 16 bases between. Germline V CDR1 and CDR2: MNHEY, SMNVEV (reference sequence). The CDR3 sequence is 14 residues long. The CDR3 region has the DNA TGTGCCAGCACCCTTTGGCGGGACTTCAATGAGCAGTTCTTC. It is translated as CASTLWRDFNEQFF.

This clonotype was recorded many times. The rearrangement uses TRBV28 and TRBJ2-7; possible D gene TRBD2, 5 bases. The CDR3 runs 13 residues. The ends were cut back, 2 bases at V and 6 bases at J, with 11 bases in the middle. From germline, CDR1 is MDHEN and CDR2 SYDVKM. CDR3 in amino acids: CASSLEGLVEQYF. CDR3 sequence (DNA): TGTGCCAGCAGTTTAGAGGGTCTGGTCGAGCAGTACTTC. Full variable domain (remainder filled in from reference TRBV28 and TRBJ2-7): DVKVTQSSRYLVKRTGEKVFLECVQDMDHENMFWYRQDPGLGLRLIYFSYDVKMKEKGDIPEGYSVSREKKERFSLILESASTNQTSMYLCASSLEGLVEQYFGPGTRLTVT.

Comments on this clonotype: Being one base from a much bigger clone, this may be a read error. The chain uses TRBV10-3 and TRBJ2-3; D is uncertain. The DNA end favors TRBJ1-5, so the J call may be wrong. This CDR3 contains 13 residues. Looked up from germline, CDR1 is ENHRY and CDR2 is SYGVKD. The CDR3 DNA reads TGTGCCATCAACCCTGATTCAACAGATACGCAGCATTTT. It encodes CAINPDSTDTQHF.

This clonotype was counted at least ten times. This chain joins TRBV27 and TRBJ2-3, with D hard to call. Germline V CDR1 and CDR2: MNHEY, SMNVEV (reference sequence). The V end was cut by 6 bases, the J end by 1 base, with 5 bases between. The CDR3 totals 12 residues. The CDR3 loop reads CASRPGTDTQYF. The CDR3 DNA follows: TGTGCCAGCAGGCCTGGCACAGATACGCAGTATTTT.

V usage is TRBV11-2 and J usage is TRBJ1-1, with a tentative D call TRBD1 (6 bases). This CDR3 comprises 15 residues. Trimming left V 4 bases short and J 7 bases short, with 19 bases between. The germline gives CDR1 SGHAT, CDR2 FQNNGV. CDR3 DNA sequence: TGTGCCAGCAGCTCTCGGGACAATTACCCCGATGAAGCTTTCTTT. Amino acids: CASSSRDNYPDEAFF.

This clonotype was seen repeatedly, ten times or more. This chain uses TRBV29-1 with TRBJ2-1; D gene ambiguous. CDR3 length equals 16 residues. Per the germline V gene, CDR1 is SQVTM and CDR2 is ANQGSEA. Trimming removed 2 bases from V and 0 bases from J, with 14 bases in between. The CDR3 protein is CSVESGYLSSYNEQFF. CDR3 in DNA: TGCAGCGTTGAATCCGGCTACTTGAGCTCCTACAATGAGCAGTTCTTC.

This clonotype showed up many times. The rearrangement uses TRBV10-2 and TRBJ2-7, with D perhaps matching TRBD1 (5 bases). The V end lost 1 base, the J end lost 5 bases, and 9 bases lay between the germline ends. The CDR3 length is 13 residues. Germline V gene lookup returns CDR1 WSHSY and CDR2 SAAADI. The CDR3 spells CASSELGRNEQYF. The DNA of the CDR3 is TGCGCCAGCAGTGAGTTGGGGCGAAACGAGCAGTACTTC.

This clonotype was picked up many times. This sequence joins TRBV2 and TRBJ2-3; 12 nucleotides align to TRBD2. This CDR3 is 17 amino acids long. Germline lookup yields CDR1 SNHLY and CDR2 FYNNEI. J gave up 5 bases and V 4 bases, and 10 bases lay outside the gene matches. CDR3 nucleotide sequence: TGTGCCAGCAGTGTACCCCTGACTAGCGGGAGTGAAGATACGCAGTATTTT. Its translation: CASSVPLTSGSEDTQYF. Full variable domain (remainder filled in from reference TRBV2 and TRBJ2-3): EPEVTQTPSHQVTQMGQEVILRCVPISNHLYFYWYRQILGQKVEFLVSFYNNEISEKSEIFDDQFSVERPDGSNFTLKIRSTKLEDSAMYFCASSVPLTSGSEDTQYFGPGTRLTVL.

This chain connects TRBV15 to TRBJ1-1; TRBD1 is a possible D gene (6 bases). This CDR3 has 14 residues. Germline V gene data show CDR1 as LNHNV and CDR2 as YYDKDF (reference sequence). V gave up 6 bases and J gave up 4 bases, with 15 bases separating them. CDR3 in amino acids: CATRQGLVGTEAFF. The CDR3 DNA reads as TGTGCCACCAGGCAGGGGCTTGTCGGCACTGAAGCTTTCTTT.

This clonotype was seen ten or more times. This chain uses TRBV29-1 with TRBJ2-1, with D uncertain. The CDR3 is 11 residues long. CDR1 is SQVTM, CDR2 ANQGSEA, per germline. Trimming took 4 bases from V and 5 from J, leaving 6 bases between them. As DNA, the CDR3 is TGCAGCGTTGTCAGAGACAATGAGCAGTTCTTC. This codes for CSVVRDNEQFF.

This clonotype appeared a few times. One junction end does not reproduce the germline sequence, and a read error may be involved. The chain links TRBV30 to TRBJ2-1, with D possibly TRBD2 on 6 matching bases. Germline CDR1 is GTSNPN and CDR2 is SVGIG (reference sequence). CDR3 length: 13 amino acids. The CDR3 DNA is TGTGCCCGGAGGGCAGGAAGCGGCAATGAGCAGTTCTTC. It translates to CARRAGSGNEQFF.

This clonotype has a handful of counts. A much larger clone is a single base away; this may be a read error. This is likely a read error, given that the CDR3 carries no conserved phenylalanine or tryptophan at its end. The rearrangement uses TRBV7-2 and TRBJ2-5; 9 nucleotides match TRBD2. The CDR3 extends over 14 amino acids. Trimming cost V 3 bases and J 2 bases; bases outside gene matches: 1. The V gene's germline CDR1 is SGHTA and CDR2 FQGNSA. Here the CDR3 DNA reads TGTGCCAGCAGCTTGACTAGCGGTCAAGAGACCCAGTACCTC. Translation gives CASSLTSGQETQYL.

This chain links TRBV2 with TRBJ1-4; 7 bases line up with TRBD1. Germline trimming cut 3 bases from V and 8 bases from J; bases unmatched to any gene: 6. CDR1 is SNHLY and CDR2 is FYNNEI in the germline V gene. The CDR3 length is 14 residues. The CDR3 is CASSDEGAEEKLFF. In DNA, the CDR3 is TGTGCCAGCAGTGATGAGGGGGCCGAAGAAAAACTGTTTTTT.

With regard to this clonotype: One junction end does not reproduce the germline sequence, and a read error may be involved. The rearrangement links TRBV7-9 to TRBJ1-2; a weak D match, TRBD1 (6 bases). Germline V gene sequence: CDR1 SEHNR, CDR2 FQNEAQ (reference sequence). The length of the CDR3 is 14 residues. The CDR3 is CVSSFGRGAYGYTF. The DNA for the CDR3 is TGTGTCAGCAGCTTCGGCAGGGGCGCCTATGGCTACACCTTC.

For this clonotype: A much more abundant neighbour one base away suggests this may be a read error. The rearrangement joins TRBV7-9 to TRBJ1-1; a weak D match, TRBD1 (6 bases). Looked up from germline, CDR1 is SEHNR and CDR2 is FQNEAQ (reference sequence). The length of the CDR3 is 12 residues. CDR3 sequence: CASSSEGGRALF. The CDR3 nucleotides are TGTGCCAGCAGCTCCGAGGGGGGTAGAGCTCTCTTT.

The CDR3 spells CASSATSGMGHEQFF. DNA for the CDR3: TGTGCCAGCAGCGCGACTAGCGGGATGGGGCATGAGCAGTTCTTC. This chain links TRBV9 with TRBJ2-1, with 11 bases lining up with TRBD2. The CDR3 is 15 residues long. J was trimmed by 8 bases and V by 3 bases; bases with no gene match: 7. CDR1 is SGDLS and CDR2 is YYNGEE in the germline V gene. Looking up the rest from reference TRBV9 and TRBJ2-1 gives the full variable domain: DSGVTQTPKHLITATGQRVTLRCSPRSGDLSVYWYQQSLDQGLQFLIQYYNGEERAKGNILERFSAQQFPDLHSELNLSSLELGDSALYFCASSATSGMGHEQFFGPGTRLTVL.

This clonotype has ten or more counts. The V call is TRBV7-3, the J call TRBJ2-3; TRBD2 is a possible D gene (5 bases). CDR1 and CDR2 (germline): SGHTA, FQGTGA. This CDR3 has 16 residues. With 8 bases removed from V and 0 bases from J, the gap between germline ends came to 18 bases. CDR3 protein: CASCPEGPISTDTQYF. The CDR3 DNA reads as TGTGCCAGCTGCCCAGAGGGTCCTATCAGCACAGATACGCAGTATTTT.

This clonotype appeared a few times. This clone may be a read error of a much larger clone one base away. Because the CDR3 is missing its conserved closing phenylalanine or tryptophan, this is likely a read error. The rearrangement links TRBV27 to TRBJ2-1, with D maybe TRBD2 (6 bases). V was clipped by 9 bases and J by 7 bases, with 19 bases between them. Germline-derived CDR1 and CDR2 are MNHEY and SMNVEV (reference sequence). The CDR3 contains 14 residues. The CDR3 region has the DNA TGTGCCAGTAGAGCGGGTCTAAGGCATAATGAGCAGTTCCTC. Its protein is CASRAGLRHNEQFL.

The genes are TRBV16 and TRBJ1-3; D gene ambiguous. The V end lost 2 bases, the J end lost 0 bases, and 11 bases lay between the germline ends. The CDR3 consists of 16 residues. Looked up from germline, CDR1 is KGHSY and CDR2 is FQNENV. In DNA form, the CDR3 reads TGTGCCAGCAGCCAACCGCTCGCAGACTCTGGAAACACCATATATTTT. Amino acid sequence: CASSQPLADSGNTIYF.

This clonotype was detected many times. The J gene is TRBJ2-3, the V gene TRBV5-1, with 7 nucleotides matching TRBD2. Germline assignment: CDR1 SGHRS and CDR2 YFSETQ. The CDR3 runs to 16 residues. The trim removed 3 bases at V and 2 bases at J, leaving 9 bases unmatched. CDR3 sequence (DNA): TGCGCCAGCAGCTCCACTACTAGCGCATTCACAGATACGCAGTATTTT. This sequence encodes CASSSTTSAFTDTQYF.